This T cell receptor (beta chain) was recorded in a study of regulatory T cells in long-lasting Graves disease. Time point noted: newly diagnosed GD, antithyroid drugs for less than 3 months. PBMC-extracted RNA yielded the TCR library. Peripheral blood, Nine milliliters per patient, was collected in EDTA tubes. The V and J ends lost 3 bases and 3 bases respectively, with 12 bases between them. Germline V gene lookup returns CDR1 LNHNV and CDR2 YYDKDF (reference sequence). This CDR3 spans 14 amino acids. Arm-PCR with iRepertoire HTBI primers amplified the CDR3 regions for these TCR beta libraries. Per the authors' pipeline: More than 55 TRBV and approximately 13 TRBJ segments were identified across samples. Via MiXCR, TCRdb re-called the multiplex PCR reads, giving one row per CDR3 protein. The V and J calls shown here were made by TCRdb, not taken from the authors' results. The repertoire holds almost 450,000 distinct CDR3 sequences, with roughly 15% as singletons.

These data were also reused for a study on T cells in Graves' hyperthyroidism and ophthalmopathy. That source adds: HTBI primers were used for first-round RT-PCR of the TCR CDR3. In the blood, most expanded thyroid clonotypes above 0.001 appeared as well.

Sequenced here: peripheral blood mononuclear cells (PBMCs), sampled at new diagnosis, from a patient treated with antithyroid drugs. The TCR originated in a woman aged 25 to 45 with Graves disease. This chain uses TRBV15 with TRBJ2-7; tentatively, D is TRBD1 or TRBD2 (6 bases each). This chain's CDR3 is CATSRPGGHYEQYF. The CDR3 bases are TGTGCCACCAGCAGGCCCGGGGGACACTACGAGCAGTACTTC.